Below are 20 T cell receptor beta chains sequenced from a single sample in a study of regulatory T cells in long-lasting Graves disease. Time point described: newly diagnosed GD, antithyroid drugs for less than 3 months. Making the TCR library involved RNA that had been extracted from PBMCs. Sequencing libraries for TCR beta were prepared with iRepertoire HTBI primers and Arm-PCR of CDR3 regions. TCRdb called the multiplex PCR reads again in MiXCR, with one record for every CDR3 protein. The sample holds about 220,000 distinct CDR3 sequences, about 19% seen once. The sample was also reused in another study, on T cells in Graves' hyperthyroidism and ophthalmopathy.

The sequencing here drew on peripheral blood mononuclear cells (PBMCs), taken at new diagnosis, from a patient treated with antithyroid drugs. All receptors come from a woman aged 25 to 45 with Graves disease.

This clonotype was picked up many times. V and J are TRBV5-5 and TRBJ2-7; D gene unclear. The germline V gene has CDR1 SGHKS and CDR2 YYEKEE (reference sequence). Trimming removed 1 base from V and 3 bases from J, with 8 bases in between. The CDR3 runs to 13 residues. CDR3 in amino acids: CASSLRTLYEQYF. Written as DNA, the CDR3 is TGTGCCAGCAGCTTGCGCACCCTCTACGAGCAGTACTTC.

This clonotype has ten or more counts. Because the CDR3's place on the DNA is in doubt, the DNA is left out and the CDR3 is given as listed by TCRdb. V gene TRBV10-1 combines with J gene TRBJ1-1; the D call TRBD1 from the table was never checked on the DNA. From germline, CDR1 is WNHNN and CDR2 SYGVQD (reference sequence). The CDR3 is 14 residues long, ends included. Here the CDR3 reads CASSSSTGRSEAFF.

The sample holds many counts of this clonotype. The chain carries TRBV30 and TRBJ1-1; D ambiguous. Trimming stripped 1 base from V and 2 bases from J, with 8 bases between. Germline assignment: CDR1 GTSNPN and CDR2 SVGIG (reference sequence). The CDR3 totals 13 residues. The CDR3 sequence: CAWSDGTNTEAFF. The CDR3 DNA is TGTGCCTGGAGTGATGGCACCAACACTGAAGCTTTCTTT.

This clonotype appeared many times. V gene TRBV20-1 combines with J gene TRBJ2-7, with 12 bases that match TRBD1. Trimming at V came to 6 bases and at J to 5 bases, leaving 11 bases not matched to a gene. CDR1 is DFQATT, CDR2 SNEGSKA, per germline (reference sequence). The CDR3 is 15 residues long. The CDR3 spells CSARPSGQGANEQYF. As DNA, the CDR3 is TGCAGTGCCCGTCCATCGGGACAGGGGGCAAACGAGCAGTACTTC.

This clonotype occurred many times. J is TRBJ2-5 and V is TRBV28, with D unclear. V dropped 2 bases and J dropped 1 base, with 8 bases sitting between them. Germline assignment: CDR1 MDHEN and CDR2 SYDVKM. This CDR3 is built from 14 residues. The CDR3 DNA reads TGTGCCAGCAGTTTAACGTCTACCCAAGAGACCCAGTACTTC. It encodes CASSLTSTQETQYF.

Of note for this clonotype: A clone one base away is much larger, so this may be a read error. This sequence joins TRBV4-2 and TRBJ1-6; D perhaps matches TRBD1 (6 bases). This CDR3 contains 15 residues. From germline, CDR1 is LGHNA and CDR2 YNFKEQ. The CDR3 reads CASSQARGQNSPFHF. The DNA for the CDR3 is TGTGCCAGCAGCCAAGCCCGAGGACAGAATTCACCCTTCCACTTT.

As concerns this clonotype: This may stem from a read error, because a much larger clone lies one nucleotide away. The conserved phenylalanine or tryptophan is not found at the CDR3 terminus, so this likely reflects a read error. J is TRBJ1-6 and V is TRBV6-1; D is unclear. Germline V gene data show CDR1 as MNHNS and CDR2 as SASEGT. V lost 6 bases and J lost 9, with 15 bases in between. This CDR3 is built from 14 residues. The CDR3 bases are TGTGCCAGCAGCTACCAAGTACGGAGTTCACCCCTCCACCTT. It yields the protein CASSYQVRSSPLHL.

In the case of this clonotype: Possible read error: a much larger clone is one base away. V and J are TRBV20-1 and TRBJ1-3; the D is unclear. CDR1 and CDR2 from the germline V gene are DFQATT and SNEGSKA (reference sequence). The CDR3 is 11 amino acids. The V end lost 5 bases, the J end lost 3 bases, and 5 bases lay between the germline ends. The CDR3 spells CSAHCGNTIYF. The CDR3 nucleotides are TGCAGTGCTCATTGTGGAAACACCATATATTTT.

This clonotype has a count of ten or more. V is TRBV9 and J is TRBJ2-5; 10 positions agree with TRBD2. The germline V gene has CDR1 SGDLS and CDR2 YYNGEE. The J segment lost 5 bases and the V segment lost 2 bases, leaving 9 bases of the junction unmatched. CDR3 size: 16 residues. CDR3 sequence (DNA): TGTGCCAGCAGCGTTTCAGCGGGAGGGGAGGATGAGACCCAGTACTTC. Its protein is CASSVSAGGEDETQYF.

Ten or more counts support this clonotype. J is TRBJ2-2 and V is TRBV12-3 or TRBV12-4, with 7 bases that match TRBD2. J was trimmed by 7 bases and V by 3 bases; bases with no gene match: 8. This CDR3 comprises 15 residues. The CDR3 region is CASSFNAGVGGELFF. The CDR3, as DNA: TGTGCCAGCAGTTTTAATGCGGGAGTGGGCGGGGAGCTGTTTTTT.

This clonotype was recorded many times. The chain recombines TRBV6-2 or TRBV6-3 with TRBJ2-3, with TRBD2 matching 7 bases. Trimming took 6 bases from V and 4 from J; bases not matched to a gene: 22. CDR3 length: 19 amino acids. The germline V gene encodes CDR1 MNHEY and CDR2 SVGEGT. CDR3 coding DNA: TGTGCCAGCAGAAAAGCCTCCCCCGGGGCGGGAGATTTCGCAGATACGCAGTATTTT. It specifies CASRKASPGAGDFADTQYF.

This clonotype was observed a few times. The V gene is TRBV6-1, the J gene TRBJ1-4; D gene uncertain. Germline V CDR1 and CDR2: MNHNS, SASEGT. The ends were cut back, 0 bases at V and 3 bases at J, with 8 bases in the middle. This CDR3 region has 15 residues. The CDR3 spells CASSEAAGANEKLFF. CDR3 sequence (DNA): TGTGCCAGCAGTGAAGCCGCAGGCGCTAATGAAAAACTGTTTTTT.

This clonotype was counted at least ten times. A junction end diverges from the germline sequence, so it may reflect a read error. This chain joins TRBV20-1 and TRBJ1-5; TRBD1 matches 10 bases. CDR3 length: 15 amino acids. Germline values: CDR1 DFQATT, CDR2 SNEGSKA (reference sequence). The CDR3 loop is CSAGDRGLSNQPQHF. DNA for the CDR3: TGCAGTGCTGGAGACAGGGGGCTTAGCAATCAGCCCCAGCATTTT.

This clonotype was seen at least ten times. The CDR3 region has the DNA TGCGCCAGCAGCTTCCGGGACAACCCTACAGATACGCAGTATTTT. This gives the protein CASSFRDNPTDTQYF. The genes are TRBV5-1 and TRBJ2-3, with D tentatively TRBD1 (6 bases). This CDR3 is 15 amino acids long. Trimming left V 2 bases short and J 3 bases short, with 13 bases between. The V gene's germline CDR1 is SGHRS and CDR2 YFSETQ.

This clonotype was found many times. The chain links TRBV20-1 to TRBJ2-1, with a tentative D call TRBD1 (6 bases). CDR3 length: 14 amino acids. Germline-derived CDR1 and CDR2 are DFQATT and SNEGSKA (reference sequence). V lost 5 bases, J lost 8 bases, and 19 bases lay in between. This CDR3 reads CSASGRTDGHEQFF. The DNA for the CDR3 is TGCAGTGCTTCCGGTCGGACAGACGGACATGAGCAGTTCTTC.

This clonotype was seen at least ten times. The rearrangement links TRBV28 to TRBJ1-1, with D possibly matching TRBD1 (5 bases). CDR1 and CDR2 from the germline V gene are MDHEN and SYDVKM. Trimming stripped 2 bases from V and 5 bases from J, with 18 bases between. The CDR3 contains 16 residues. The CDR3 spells CASSLIQGSYGTEAFF. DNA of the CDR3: TGTGCCAGCAGTTTAATTCAGGGCTCCTACGGTACTGAAGCTTTCTTT.

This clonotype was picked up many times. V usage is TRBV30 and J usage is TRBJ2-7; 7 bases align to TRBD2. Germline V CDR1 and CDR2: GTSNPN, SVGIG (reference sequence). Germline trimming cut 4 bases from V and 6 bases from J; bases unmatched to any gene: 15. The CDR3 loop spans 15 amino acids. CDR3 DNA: TGTGCCTGGACGGGCCTAGCGGACGGATACCCCGAGCAGTACTTC. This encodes CAWTGLADGYPEQYF.

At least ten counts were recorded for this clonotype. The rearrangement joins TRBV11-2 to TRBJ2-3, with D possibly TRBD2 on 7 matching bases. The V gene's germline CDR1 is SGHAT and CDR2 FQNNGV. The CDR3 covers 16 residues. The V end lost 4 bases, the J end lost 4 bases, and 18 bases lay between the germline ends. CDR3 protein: CASSSIGGARADTQYF. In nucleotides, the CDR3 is TGTGCCAGCAGCTCCATAGGGGGGGCGCGAGCAGATACGCAGTATTTT.

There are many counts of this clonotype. The CDR3 sequence: CASSSTPAETQYF. The CDR3 DNA is TGTGCCAGCAGCTCGACTCCCGCGGAGACCCAGTACTTC. The chain carries TRBV7-9 and TRBJ2-5; no definite D call. Germline V gene data show CDR1 as SEHNR and CDR2 as FQNEAQ (reference sequence). This CDR3 spans 13 amino acids. The V end lost 4 bases, the J end lost 5 bases, and 11 bases lay between the germline ends.

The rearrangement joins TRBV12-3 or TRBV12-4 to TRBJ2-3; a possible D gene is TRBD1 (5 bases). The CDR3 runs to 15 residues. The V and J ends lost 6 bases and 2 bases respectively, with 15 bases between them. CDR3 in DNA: TGTGCCAGCAGCCCCAGTGGCAGGGACACAGATACGCAGTATTTT. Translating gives CASSPSGRDTDTQYF.